This TCR beta chain was captured in a study of blood T cell repertoires in COVID-19. Study summary: Whether acute or convalescent, the COVID-19 samples came from the United States, Italy and Spain. In each case, the material was cDNA or gDNA derived from T cells, B-cell-depleted T cells, or PBMCs.

Germline lookup yields CDR1 SEHNR and CDR2 FQNEAQ (reference sequence). This CDR3 region has 15 residues. V was pared by 5 bases and J by 2 bases, with 16 bases between. Per the study methods: How many nucleated cells were present was estimated from reference gene primer amplification. Profiling relied on immunoSEQ multiplex PCR, and the TCRdb table lists in-frame clones only, not all of them. V, J and clone size are taken as reported in that table, and D and trimming were inferred from the DNA itself. The table lists about 170,000 clones, 70% to 85% of them singletons, with about a fifth in the top ten.

V gene TRBV7-9 combines with J gene TRBJ2-7; no clear D. The sample taken for sequencing was peripheral blood. The origin of this receptor is a woman of 80 years or more with acute or convalescent COVID-19. The DNA of the CDR3 is TGTGCCAGCAGCCCCTCGTCAGGCTCAACCTACGAGCAGTACTTC. Protein: CASSPSSGSTYEQYF. The full variable domain, in which reference TRBV7-9 and TRBJ2-7 provide the parts outside the CDR3, is DTGVSQNPRHKITKRGQNVTFRCDPISEHNRLYWYRQTLGQGPEFLTYFQNEAQLEKSRLLSDRFSAERPKGSFSTLEIQRTEQGDSAMYLCASSPSSGSTYEQYFGPGTRLTVT.